The text below deals with one T cell receptor (beta chain). What it binds is not known. These data are taken from a study of shared clonotypes between healthy human individuals. Points from the study as a whole: Of the naive CD4 clonotypes, around 4.8% were shared across a few donors.

Sequencing used immunoSEQ multiplex PCR; TCRdb keeps in-frame clones, though not all of them. Of about 2.1 million clones detected, 93% appear once; the ten largest clones hold roughly 1.7%. CD45RO-negative CD8 cells positively selected for CCR7 made up the naive population, which excluded terminally differentiated effector memory CD45RA+ cells. Germline trimming cut 1 base from V and 4 bases from J; bases unmatched to any gene: 4. There are 14 residues in the CDR3. From germline, CDR1 is KGHSH and CDR2 LQKENI. The material sequenced was naive CD8+ T cells from PBMCs. The TCR sequence derives from a man in his late teens or twenties in good health. Some clones in this sample may be carry-over from other donors' samples. The chain uses TRBV18 and TRBJ2-7; 7 nucleotides agree with TRBD1. The CDR3 region is CASSPQGAPYEQYF. In DNA form, the CDR3 reads TGTGCCAGCTCACCACAGGGGGCGCCGTACGAGCAGTACTTC.